This T cell receptor (beta chain) was found in a study of T-cell reconstitution after alpha-beta-depleted transplantation in children. This clonotype was detected many times. The target antigen is unknown. The authors prepared the TCRbeta library with unique molecular identifiers. TCRdb reanalysed the PCR reads using MiXCR and keeps one entry per CDR3 protein. The sample yields over 200,000 distinct CDR3 sequences, roughly 11% seen once. Study-wide results and caveats: Among T cells one year after transplant, newly produced cells accounted for most counts and diversity.

This CDR3 is 14 amino acids long. V shed 5 bases, J shed 4 bases, and the junction held 7 bases outside the gene matches. This clonotype originated in a child younger than two with acute myeloid leukemia, due to receive a stem cell transplant. Sequenced material: PBMCs, taken before TCRalphabeta/CD19-depleted stem cell transplant. The chain uses TRBV12-3 or TRBV12-4 and TRBJ2-5; TRBD2 aligns across 7 bases. The CDR3 nucleotides read TGTGCCAGCAGTCAAGCGGGGATGGGAGAGACCCAGTACTTC. Amino acid sequence: CASSQAGMGETQYF.